The entry below describes one TCR beta chain. The junction does not match germline at one end; this may be a read error. Profiling relied on immunoSEQ multiplex PCR, and the TCRdb table lists in-frame clones only, not all of them. Found here are around 93,000 clones, about 95% of them singletons; the top ten hold about 0.35%. This CDR3 contains 14 residues. Germline V gene sequence: CDR1 WSHSY, CDR2 SAAADI. This record comes from a study of technical replicates of blood from a few donors. The rearrangement joins TRBV10-2 to TRBJ1-1; the match to TRBD1 covers 7 bases. This TCR derives from a human donor in good health. The sample was T cells isolated from PBMCs. In DNA, the CDR3 is TGCGCCAGCGGGATAGGGGGCGCGGACACTGGAGCTTTCTTT. It codes for CASGIGGADTGAFF.